A selection of T cell receptor beta chains follows, all from one sample in a study of cytomegalovirus exposure and HLA in healthy donors. Profiling relied on immunoSEQ multiplex PCR, and the TCRdb table lists in-frame clones only, not all of them. The table lists around 67,000 clones, approximately 81% of them singletons, with about 24% in the top ten. The sample consisted of PBMCs. These receptors were obtained from a woman under 40 in good health and CMV-seropositive. Both conserved end residues are part of each CDR3. The order of the fields is D gene, V gene, J gene, clone size, CDR3 DNA, CDR3 protein. D genes are given only for firm matches. Size tells how often a clone was seen (once, few, many) or the class of an expanded clone, and some rows leave it out.

-,TRBV7-2,TRBJ1-1,-,TGTGCCAGCAGCTTAGGGGGCGACTACACTGAAGCTTTCTTT,CASSLGGDYTEAFF
-,TRBV6-5,TRBJ1-2,once,TGTGCCAGCAGTTACTCGAGTCAGGGGATTGGTGGCTACACCTTC,CASSYSSQGIGGYTF
TRBD1,TRBV5-6,TRBJ1-5,-,TGTGCCAGCAGCGCCCGCGACAGGGGAGGGAATCAGCCCCAGCATTTT,CASSARDRGGNQPQHF
TRBD2,TRBV6-5,TRBJ2-7,-,TGTGCCAGCAGAACGGTCGGGAGGCCCTACGAGCAGTACTTC,CASRTVGRPYEQYF
TRBD1,TRBV4-1,TRBJ1-1,-,TGCGCCAGCAGCCTACAGACAGGGATGAACACTGAAGCTTTCTTT,CASSLQTGMNTEAFF
TRBD2,TRBV30,TRBJ2-7,-,TGTGCCTGGAGGACTAGCGGGAGCTACTACGAGCAGTACTTC,CAWRTSGSYYEQYF
TRBD1,TRBV18,TRBJ2-7,-,TGTGCCAGCTCACGAAGCCCGACAGGGGAATCCTACGAGCAGTACTTC,CASSRSPTGESYEQYF
TRBD1,TRBV29-1,TRBJ1-4,-,TGCAGCGTTTTGACCGGGACAGGGGGTGAAAAACTGTTTTTT,CSVLTGTGGEKLFF
TRBD1,TRBV7-2,TRBJ1-2,few,TGTGCCAGCAGCCCCGGACAGGGCTCCAGCTATGGCTACACCTTC,CASSPGQGSSYGYTF
-,TRBV6-1,TRBJ1-2,-,TGTGCCAGCAGGACCGGACTTAACTATGGCTACACCTTC,CASRTGLNYGYTF
-,TRBV30,TRBJ1-2,few,TGTGCCTGGAGCCGAGACAGGCCAAGGGGCTACACCTTC,CAWSRDRPRGYTF
-,TRBV6-6,TRBJ2-1,-,TGTGCCAGCAGTTACTTGCCTAGCGACTACAATGAGCAGTTCTTC,CASSYLPSDYNEQFF
-,TRBV20-1,TRBJ1-1,few,TGCGGGGGGGTCCACGGGAGGCGGGCTTTCTTT,CGGVHGRRAFF
-,TRBV30,TRBJ1-2,-,TGTGCCTGGAGTGAGGTTTGGGCAGGGCCGAACTATGGCTACACCTTC,CAWSEVWAGPNYGYTF
TRBD2,TRBV18,TRBJ2-5,-,TGTGCCAGCTCAGGCGGGAGCTTAAAGACCCAGTACTTC,CASSGGSLKTQYF
TRBD2,TRBV4-2,TRBJ2-1,once,TGTGCCAGCAGCCGGACTAGCGGGAGGTCACTCCGGGTGGATGAGCAGTTCTTC,CASSRTSGRSLRVDEQFF
TRBD1,TRBV6-5,TRBJ1-1,-,TGTGCCAGCACTAACACAGGGGCCACTGAAGCTTTCTTT,CASTNTGATEAFF
-,TRBV4-2,TRBJ1-5,-,TGTGCCAGCTCTCTACAGGGTGCGGGCAATCAGCCCCAGCATTTT,CASSLQGAGNQPQHF
-,TRBV5-1,TRBJ1-1,-,TGCGCCAGCAGCCCTACAGGGCCTTACGTTGAAGCTTTCTTT,CASSPTGPYVEAFF
TRBD2,TRBV30,TRBJ2-3,-,TGTGCCTGGGCTAGCGGGACCCTTTTTCCTAGCACAGATACGCAGTATTTT,CAWASGTLFPSTDTQYF
-,TRBV29-1,TRBJ1-3,-,TGCAGCGTTGCAGCGGGCAGCTCTGGAAACACCATATATTTT,CSVAAGSSGNTIYF
-,TRBV7-9,TRBJ2-6,-,TGTGCCAGCAGCTTATCACCACAGAACTCTGGGGCCAACGTCCTGACTTTC,CASSLSPQNSGANVLTF
-,TRBV6-5,TRBJ2-5,-,TGTGCCAGCAGTTGGGGACACCGTCAAGAGACCCAGTACTTC,CASSWGHRQETQYF
-,TRBV11-2,TRBJ2-7,-,TGTGCCAGCAGCCGCGACAGGTACGAGCAGTACTTC,CASSRDRYEQYF
-,TRBV5-6,TRBJ2-7,-,TGTGCCAGCAGCTTGGGCAGGTTCTACGAGCAGTACTTC,CASSLGRFYEQYF
-,TRBV4-1,TRBJ2-1,-,TGCGCCAGCAGCCCTGGGGCCCTCAGCTCCTACAATGAGCAGTTCTTC,CASSPGALSSYNEQFF
-,TRBV9,TRBJ2-1,-,TGTGCCAGCAGCAAAAGCGGACTTTTCAATGAGCAGTTCTTC,CASSKSGLFNEQFF
-,TRBV4-3,TRBJ2-2,-,TGCGCCAGCAGCCAAGATTTTGTGACAGGCAGCACCGGGGAGCTGTTTTTT,CASSQDFVTGSTGELFF
-,TRBV29-1,TRBJ2-3,-,TGCAGCGTTGACGCCCAGGGTACAGATACGCAGTATTTT,CSVDAQGTDTQYF
TRBD1,TRBV10-1,TRBJ2-1,-,TGCGCCAGCAGTGCCGGGACAGGGAGCTACAATGAGCAGTTCTTC,CASSAGTGSYNEQFF
-,TRBV30,TRBJ2-2,-,TGTGCCTGGAGTCCGGGAGTAAGCACCGGGGAGCTGTTTTTT,CAWSPGVSTGELFF
TRBD1,TRBV28,TRBJ1-1,-,TGTGCCAGCAGATTCCCAGGACAGGGTGGGACTGAAGCTTTCTTT,CASRFPGQGGTEAFF
-,TRBV5-4,TRBJ1-2,-,TGTGCCAGCAGCTTGGCGGGGGTGGATGGCTACACCTTC,CASSLAGVDGYTF
TRBD1,TRBV11-2,TRBJ1-5,-,TGTGCCAGCAGCTTAGGCCGGACAGGGGGCGATCAGCCCCAGCATTTT,CASSLGRTGGDQPQHF
TRBD1,TRBV18,TRBJ1-2,-,TGTGCCAGCTCAAACAGGGGGAGCGGCTACACCTTC,CASSNRGSGYTF
-,TRBV20-1,TRBJ2-7,few,TGCAGTGCTAGAGGCAGCTACGAGCAGTACTTC,CSARGSYEQYF
-,TRBV10-3,TRBJ1-1,few,TGTGCCATCAGTTCCCAGGCGACAACGCTGAACACTGAAGCTTTCTTT,CAISSQATTLNTEAFF
TRBD1,TRBV18,TRBJ2-2,-,TGTGCCAGCTCACCACCGTGGTCCCGGGACAGGGAAATGATTTGGACCGGGGAGCTGTTTTTT,CASSPPWSRDREMIWTGELFF
-,TRBV2,TRBJ2-1,few,TGTGCCAGCAGTGGACCCTCTAGCAATGAGCAGTTCTTC,CASSGPSSNEQFF
-,TRBV30,TRBJ1-1,-,TGTGCCTGGAGTGTAGGGAGGGCTGGTTCTGAAGCTTTCTTT,CAWSVGRAGSEAFF
TRBD2,TRBV6-4,TRBJ2-1,-,TGTGCCAGCAGCCTCGGGACTAGCGGGCCCTCCTACAATGAGCAGTTCTTC,CASSLGTSGPSYNEQFF
-,TRBV28,TRBJ2-1,-,TGTGCCAGTAAGAGGGCGGGCGAGCAGTTCTTC,CASKRAGEQFF
-,TRBV5-1,TRBJ2-1,-,TGCGCCAGCAGCTTATCTGGACTTACCTCCGTTGCGGAGCAGTTCTTC,CASSLSGLTSVAEQFF